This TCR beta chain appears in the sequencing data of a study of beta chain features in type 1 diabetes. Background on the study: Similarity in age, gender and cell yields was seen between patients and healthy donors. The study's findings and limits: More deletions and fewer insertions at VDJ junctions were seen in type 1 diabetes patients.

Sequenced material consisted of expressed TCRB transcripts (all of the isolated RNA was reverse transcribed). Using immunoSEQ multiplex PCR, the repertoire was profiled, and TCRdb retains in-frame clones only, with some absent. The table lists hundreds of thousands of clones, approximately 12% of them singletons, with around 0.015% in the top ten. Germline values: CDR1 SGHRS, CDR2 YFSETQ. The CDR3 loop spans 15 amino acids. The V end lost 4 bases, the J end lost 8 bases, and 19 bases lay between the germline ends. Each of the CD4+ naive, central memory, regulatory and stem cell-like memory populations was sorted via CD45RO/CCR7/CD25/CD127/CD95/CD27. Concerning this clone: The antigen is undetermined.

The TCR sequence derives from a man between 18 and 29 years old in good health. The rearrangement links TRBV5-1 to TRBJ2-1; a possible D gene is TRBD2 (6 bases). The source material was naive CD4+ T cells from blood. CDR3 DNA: TGCGCCAGCAGCAGGGGACTCGCTGGGGTTCATGAGCAGTTCTTC. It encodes CASSRGLAGVHEQFF.